The 13 T cell receptor beta chains in this list originate from one sample, sequenced in a study of response to subunit inactivated influenza vaccine. TCRdb redid the calling of the RT-PCR reads with MiXCR, one entry per CDR3 protein. The sample holds over 650,000 distinct CDR3 sequences, about a fifth seen once. Source: PBMCs from blood, taken roughly 5 days after vaccination. These receptors all come from a man aged 45 to 65 who received an inactivated influenza vaccine.

This chain links TRBV7-9 with TRBJ1-2, with a tentative D call TRBD1 (5 bases). V was trimmed by 8 bases and J by 3 bases, leaving 13 bases between them. Germline V gives CDR1 SEHNR, CDR2 FQNEAQ (reference sequence). The CDR3 has 13 residues. The CDR3, as DNA: TGTGCCAGCGTACGAGCGGGGGACTATGGCTACACCTTC. Its translation is CASVRAGDYGYTF. Together with reference TRBV7-9 and TRBJ1-2, the CDR3 gives the full variable domain: DTGVSQNPRHKITKRGQNVTFRCDPISEHNRLYWYRQTLGQGPEFLTYFQNEAQLEKSRLLSDRFSAERPKGSFSTLEIQRTEQGDSAMYLCASVRAGDYGYTFGSGTRLTVV.

The chain employs TRBV6-1 and TRBJ1-3; D possibly corresponds to TRBD1 (5 bases). Trimming shortened V by 6 bases and J by 2 bases, and 14 bases separated the two germline ends. This CDR3 has 15 amino acids. The V gene's germline CDR1 is MNHNS and CDR2 SASEGT. The CDR3 reads CASSPQGVPGNTIYF. The DNA of the CDR3 is TGTGCCAGCAGCCCGCAGGGAGTCCCTGGAAACACCATATATTTT.

In its sample, this clonotype was seen many times. This rearrangement joins TRBV20-1 to TRBJ2-3, with a tentative D call TRBD1 (6 bases). Trimming removed 2 bases from V and 5 bases from J, with 20 bases in between. CDR3 length: 16 residues. Germline CDR1 and CDR2: DFQATT and SNEGSKA (reference sequence). The DNA of the CDR3 is TGCAGTGCTAGACCGCGGACAGAGAGGATGTTAGATACGCAGTATTTT. Translated: CSARPRTERMLDTQYF.

The chain combines TRBV7-2 with TRBJ2-1, with 9 bases that match TRBD2. V trimming: 1 base; J trimming: 7 bases; junction bases outside the gene matches: 8. This CDR3 is 16 amino acids long. From germline, CDR1 is SGHTA and CDR2 FQGNSA. CDR3 in DNA: TGTGCCAGCAGCTTAGAGGTTGGGGCGGGAGGGAATGAGCAGTTCTTC. This translates into CASSLEVGAGGNEQFF.

This clonotype was found many times. The CDR3 is CASSWTVQETQYF. DNA of the CDR3: TGCGCCAGCAGCTGGACGGTTCAAGAGACCCAGTACTTC. This rearrangement joins TRBV5-1 to TRBJ2-5; D is unresolved. Trimming took off 3 bases at V and 2 bases at J, with 8 bases between the two ends. CDR3 length: 13 amino acids. Germline lookup yields CDR1 SGHRS and CDR2 YFSETQ.

This rearrangement joins TRBV7-3 to TRBJ2-7; perhaps TRBD2 as D (5 bases). The CDR3 sequence is 16 residues long. Germline values: CDR1 SGHTA, CDR2 FQGTGA. V was clipped by 2 bases and J by 0 bases, with 14 bases between them. The CDR3 DNA follows: TGTGCCAGCAGCTTAGACGGTAGCGCGAGCTCCTACGAGCAGTACTTC. Amino acids: CASSLDGSASSYEQYF.

This clonotype was detected many times. This sequence joins TRBV5-1 and TRBJ1-2; D unresolved. The CDR3 has 13 residues. CDR1 is SGHRS and CDR2 is YFSETQ in the germline V gene. V lost 4 bases and J lost 7, with 14 bases in between. The CDR3 here is CASSRGTNPGYTF. As DNA, the CDR3 is TGCGCCAGCAGCCGGGGAACTAACCCTGGCTACACCTTC. Combining the CDR3 with reference TRBV5-1 and TRBJ1-2 gives the whole variable domain KAGVTQTPRYLIKTRGQQVTLSCSPISGHRSVSWYQQTPGQGLQFLFEYFSETQRNKGNFPGRFSGRQFSNSRSEMNVSTLELGDSALYLCASSRGTNPGYTFGSGTRLTVV.

This clonotype was observed a few times. This sequence joins TRBV24-1 and TRBJ2-3; 9 nucleotides match TRBD1. This CDR3 contains 15 residues. CDR1 KGHDR and CDR2 SFDVKD come from the germline V gene. Trimming cost V 12 bases and J 0 bases; bases outside gene matches: 9. The CDR3 region is CAVGQGKRSTDTQYF. Written as DNA, the CDR3 is TGTGCCGTGGGACAGGGAAAAAGGAGCACAGATACGCAGTATTTT.

The J gene is TRBJ1-4, the V gene TRBV30, with no clear D. The CDR3 extends over 14 amino acids. The V gene lost 3 bases and the J gene lost 4 bases, with 12 bases spanning the gap. The germline CDR1 and CDR2 sequences are GTSNPN and SVGIG (reference sequence). CDR3 residues: CAWSAVLSNEKLFF. CDR3 nucleotide sequence: TGTGCCTGGAGCGCCGTACTGAGTAATGAAAAACTGTTTTTT.

The sample holds many counts of this clonotype. J is TRBJ2-1 and V is TRBV5-1, with TRBD1 identical over 8 bases. Germline V gene data show CDR1 as SGHRS and CDR2 as YFSETQ. J gave up 9 bases and V 0 bases, and 11 bases lay outside the gene matches. The length of the CDR3 is 16 residues. CDR3 sequence: CASSLVSGQQGGEQFF. DNA for the CDR3: TGCGCCAGCAGCTTGGTTTCAGGGCAACAGGGGGGTGAGCAGTTCTTC.

The V gene is TRBV12-3 or TRBV12-4, the J gene TRBJ2-7; TRBD1 is a possible D gene (5 bases). V gave up 5 bases and J gave up 1 base, with 12 bases separating them. CDR3 length equals 14 residues. CDR3 region: CASSPSTVSYEQYF. Written as DNA, the CDR3 is TGTGCCAGCAGTCCGTCGACAGTATCCTACGAGCAGTACTTC.

The V gene is TRBV24-1, the J gene TRBJ2-1; D remains ambiguous. The germline V and J ends were trimmed by 9 bases and 1 base, with 3 bases remaining between them. This CDR3 spans 11 amino acids. Germline CDR1 reads KGHDR; CDR2 reads SFDVKD. This chain's CDR3 is CATASYNEQFF. Written as DNA, the CDR3 is TGTGCCACCGCATCCTACAATGAGCAGTTCTTC.

The chain recombines TRBV7-2 with TRBJ2-7; 7 bases line up with TRBD2. This CDR3 is 14 amino acids long. V shed 7 bases and J 2 bases; nucleotides not matched to a gene: 8. Per germline, CDR1 SGHTA and CDR2 FQGNSA. CDR3: CASKKAGEAYEQYF. The CDR3 nucleotides read TGTGCCAGCAAAAAGGCGGGGGAAGCCTACGAGCAGTACTTC.